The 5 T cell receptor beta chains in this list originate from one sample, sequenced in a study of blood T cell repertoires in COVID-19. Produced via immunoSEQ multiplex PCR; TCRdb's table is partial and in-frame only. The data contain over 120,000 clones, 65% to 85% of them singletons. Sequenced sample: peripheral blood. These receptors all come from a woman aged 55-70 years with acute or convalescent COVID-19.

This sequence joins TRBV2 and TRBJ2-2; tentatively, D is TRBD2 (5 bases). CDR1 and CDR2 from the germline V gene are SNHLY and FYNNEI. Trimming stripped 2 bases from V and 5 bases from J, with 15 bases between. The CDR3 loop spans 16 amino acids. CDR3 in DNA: TGTGCCAGCAGTGAATCCGGGAACCCCCCAACCGGGGAGCTGTTTTTT. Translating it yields CASSESGNPPTGELFF. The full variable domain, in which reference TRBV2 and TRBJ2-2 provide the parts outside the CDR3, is EPEVTQTPSHQVTQMGQEVILRCVPISNHLYFYWYRQILGQKVEFLVSFYNNEISEKSEIFDDQFSVERPDGSNFTLKIRSTKLEDSAMYFCASSESGNPPTGELFFGEGSRLTVL.

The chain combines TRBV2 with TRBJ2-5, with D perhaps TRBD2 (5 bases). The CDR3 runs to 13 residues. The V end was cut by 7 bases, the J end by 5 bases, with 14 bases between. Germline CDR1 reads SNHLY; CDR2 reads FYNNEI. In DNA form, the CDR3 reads TGTGCCAGCACCGGCGAACTAGGGGAGACCCAGTACTTC. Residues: CASTGELGETQYF.

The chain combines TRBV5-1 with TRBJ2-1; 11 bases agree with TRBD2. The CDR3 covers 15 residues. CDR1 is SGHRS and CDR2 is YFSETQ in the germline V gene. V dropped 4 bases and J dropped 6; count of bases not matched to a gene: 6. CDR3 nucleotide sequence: TGCGCCAGCAGCGTGGGACTAGCGGATTCCAATGAGCAGTTCTTC. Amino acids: CASSVGLADSNEQFF.

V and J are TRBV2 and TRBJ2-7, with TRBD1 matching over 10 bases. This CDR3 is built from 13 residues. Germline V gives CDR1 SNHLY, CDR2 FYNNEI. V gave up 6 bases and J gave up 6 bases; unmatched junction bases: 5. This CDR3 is CASSRTGGSEQYF. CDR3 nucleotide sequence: TGTGCCAGCAGCAGGACAGGGGGTAGCGAGCAGTACTTC.

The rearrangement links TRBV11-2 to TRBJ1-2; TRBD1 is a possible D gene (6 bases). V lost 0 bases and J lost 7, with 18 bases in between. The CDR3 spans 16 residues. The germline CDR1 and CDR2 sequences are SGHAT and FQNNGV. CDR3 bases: TGTGCCAGCAGCTTAGATCCACAGCGGGGGCTGGCTGGCTACACCTTC. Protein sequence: CASSLDPQRGLAGYTF.